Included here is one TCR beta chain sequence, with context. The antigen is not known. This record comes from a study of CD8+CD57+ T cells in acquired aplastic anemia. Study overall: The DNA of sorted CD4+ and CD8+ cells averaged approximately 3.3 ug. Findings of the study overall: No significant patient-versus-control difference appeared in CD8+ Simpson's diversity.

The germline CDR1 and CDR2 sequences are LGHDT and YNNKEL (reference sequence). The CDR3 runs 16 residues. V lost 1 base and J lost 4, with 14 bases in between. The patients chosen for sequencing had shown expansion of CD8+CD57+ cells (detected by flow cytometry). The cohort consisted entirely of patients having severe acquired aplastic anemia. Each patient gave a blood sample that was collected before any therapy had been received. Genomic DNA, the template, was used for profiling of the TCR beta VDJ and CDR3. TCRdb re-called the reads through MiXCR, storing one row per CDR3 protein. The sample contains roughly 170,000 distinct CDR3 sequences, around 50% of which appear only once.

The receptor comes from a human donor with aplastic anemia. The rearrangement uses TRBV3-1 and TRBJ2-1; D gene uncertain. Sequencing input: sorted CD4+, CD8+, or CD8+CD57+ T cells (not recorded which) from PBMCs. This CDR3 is CASSQAGLGSYNEQFF. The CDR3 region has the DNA TGTGCCAGCAGCCAAGCCGGGTTAGGGTCATACAATGAGCAGTTCTTC.